This T cell receptor (beta chain) was identified in a study of T cell repertoires in cytomegalovirus infection. Across the whole study: CMV infection together with matching HLA type was indicated by public TCR beta signatures.

Remarks on this clonotype: Its antigen is undetermined.

Overall study results and limits: Dominating the ex vivo response were TCR beta clonotypes that were CMV-specific and HLA-C-restricted. Pooled public TCR beta family frequency picked out CMV carriers with the relevant HLA.

TCRdb used MiXCR to reprocess the reads, holding one entry per CDR3 protein. The sample contains some 220,000 distinct CDR3 sequences, approximately 38% of which appear only once. Here the sequenced sample was CD8+ T cells from cultured PBMCs, taken from culture after CMV antigen stimulation. This clonotype was sampled from a human donor in good health (CMV status not recorded). Some clones in this sample may be carry-over from other donors' samples.

Here the CDR3 DNA reads TGTGCCAGCAGCTCGAGGATGTTGAACACTGAAGCTTTCTTT. Protein: CASSSRMLNTEAFF. The chain links TRBV7-2 to TRBJ1-1; D call uncertain. This CDR3 has 14 amino acids. CDR1 is SGHTA, CDR2 FQGNSA, per germline. V was shortened by 4 bases and J by 0 bases, with 9 bases between the two germline ends.